Following are 30 T cell receptor beta chains from one sample sequenced in a study of blood T cells in healthy people across ages. The second PCR ran about 6 to 12 cycles with a sample-barcoded 5' primer and J-beta primers. TCRdb reanalysed the 5' RACE reads using MiXCR and keeps one entry per CDR3 protein. Of some 1.5 million distinct CDR3 sequences listed, roughly 28% are singletons. Source material: blood. These receptors were obtained from a woman aged 25-40 years in good health.

This clonotype has a handful of counts. The rearrangement uses TRBV19 and TRBJ2-5; no definite D call. V was cut by 3 bases and J by 0 bases, with 8 bases left in between. This CDR3 is 14 amino acids long. Germline CDR1 is LNHDA and CDR2 is SQIVND (reference sequence). The CDR3 DNA follows: TGTGCCAGTAGTATTTCCGCGTACCAAGAGACCCAGTACTTC. Translating it yields CASSISAYQETQYF.

Only a few counts were recorded for this clonotype. Here the CDR3 DNA reads TGTGCCAGCAGCCAAGAAAAAGCCGGGGGGGGGATCGGCAATGAGCAGTTCTTC. It is translated as CASSQEKAGGGIGNEQFF. The rearrangement joins TRBV4-2 to TRBJ2-1; the match to TRBD2 covers 8 bases. CDR1 and CDR2 from the germline V gene are LGHNA and YNFKEQ. The CDR3 totals 18 residues. The ends lost 0 bases at V and 6 bases at J; junction bases unmatched: 13.

This clonotype turned up a few times. The chain joins TRBV21-1 to TRBJ2-1. TRBV21-1 is listed as a pseudogene. This CDR3 contains 16 residues. The CDR3, as DNA: TGTGCCAGCATTCCCCATAGGGAAGGAGCTCACAATGAGCAGTTCTTC. Translation gives CASIPHREGAHNEQFF.

Remarks on this clonotype: A much larger clone is a single base away; this may be a read error. The rearrangement uses TRBV20-1 and TRBJ1-6, with D hard to call. The V gene's germline CDR1 is DFQATT and CDR2 SNEGSKA (reference sequence). With 8 bases removed from V and 8 bases from J, the gap between germline ends came to 16 bases. The CDR3 extends over 13 amino acids. The CDR3 sequence: CSIRRWTDSPLHF. The CDR3 region has the DNA TGCAGTATAAGACGCTGGACCGATTCACCCCTCCACTTT.

This clonotype was found once. This may be a read error: a much more frequent sequence differs by one nucleotide. V is TRBV7-8 and J is TRBJ1-5; 10 bases match TRBD1. Germline CDR1 SGHVS, CDR2 FQNEAQ. This CDR3 spans 17 amino acids. CDR3: CASSLVRDRGSNHPQHF. In DNA form, the CDR3 reads TGTGCCAGCAGCTTAGTTAGGGACAGGGGTAGCAATCACCCCCAGCATTTT.

This clonotype was seen at least ten times. The genes are TRBV12-3 or TRBV12-4 and TRBJ2-7; 7 bases are shared with TRBD1. There are 13 residues in the CDR3. The trim removed 4 bases at V and 3 bases at J, leaving 3 bases unmatched. This CDR3 reads CASSSGTDYEQYF. CDR3 DNA: TGTGCCAGCAGTTCGGGGACAGACTACGAGCAGTACTTC.

V and J are TRBV5-1 and TRBJ2-1; D possibly corresponds to TRBD2 (5 bases). Trimming took off 0 bases at V and 6 bases at J, with 13 bases between the two ends. The germline gives CDR1 SGHRS, CDR2 YFSETQ. The CDR3 totals 15 residues. The CDR3: CASSLGGSEGNEQFF. The CDR3 DNA reads TGCGCCAGCAGCTTGGGTGGCAGTGAGGGCAATGAGCAGTTCTTC.

This clonotype has a count of ten or more. The chain has TRBV3-1 and TRBJ2-7, with TRBD1 identical over 8 bases. There are 14 residues in the CDR3. J was trimmed by 3 bases and V by 4 bases; bases with no gene match: 5. CDR1 LGHDT and CDR2 YNNKEL come from the germline V gene (reference sequence). The CDR3 reads CASSLRTGLYEQYF. The CDR3 region has the DNA TGTGCCAGCAGCCTTAGGACAGGGCTCTACGAGCAGTACTTC.

This clonotype was counted only a few times. The chain carries TRBV10-3 and TRBJ2-3; D is possibly TRBD2 (6 bases). The CDR3 loop spans 15 amino acids. Germline V gives CDR1 ENHRY, CDR2 SYGVKD. V was pared by 1 base and J by 1 base, with 9 bases between. The CDR3 protein is CAISELREGTDTQYF. The CDR3 region has the DNA TGTGCCATCAGTGAGTTGAGGGAGGGCACAGATACGCAGTATTTT.

A note on this clonotype: A much more abundant neighbour one base away suggests this may be a read error. The chain uses TRBV12-3 or TRBV12-4 and TRBJ2-7; D remains ambiguous. Trimming removed 7 bases at V and 7 bases at J, with 17 bases between. The CDR3 has 13 residues. The CDR3 region has the DNA TGTGCCAGCAACACCCTGGCAGCCCAAGAGCAGTACTTC. Residues: CASNTLAAQEQYF.

The gene calls are TRBV5-1 and TRBJ1-1, with 9 positions matching TRBD1. V shed 4 bases, J shed 0 bases, and the junction held 7 bases outside the gene matches. The CDR3 length is 16 residues. Germline lookup yields CDR1 SGHRS and CDR2 YFSETQ. CDR3 region: CASSLRTGEMNTEAFF. CDR3 DNA: TGCGCCAGCAGCCTCCGGACAGGGGAGATGAACACTGAAGCTTTCTTT.

A remark on this clonotype: The germline gene is not matched at one end of the junction; a read error may be the cause. The chain has TRBV5-1 and TRBJ2-1, with a possible D match to TRBD2 (7 bases). CDR3 length: 14 residues. The V gene's germline CDR1 is SGHRS and CDR2 YFSETQ. The CDR3 nucleotides read TGCGCCAGCAGCTTGGCCGCGGGGGCCAATGAGCGGTTCTTC. The encoded protein is CASSLAAGANERFF.

This clonotype showed up many times. At one end, the junction sequence differs from germline, possibly due to a read error. The chain recombines TRBV20-1 with TRBJ1-5; a weak D match, TRBD1 (6 bases). Looked up from germline, CDR1 is DFQATT and CDR2 is SNEGSKA (reference sequence). CDR3 length: 14 residues. The CDR3 is CSARDSAGGQLQHF. CDR3 bases: TGCAGTGCTAGAGATTCGGCCGGGGGGCAGCTCCAGCATTTT.

Only a few counts were recorded for this clonotype. The rearrangement links TRBV6-2 or TRBV6-3 to TRBJ2-7; 9 bases are a match to TRBD1. The V gene's germline CDR1 is MNHEY and CDR2 SVGEGT. The CDR3 is made up of 15 amino acids. Trimming removed 5 bases from V and 7 bases from J; junction bases left unmatched: 12. CDR3 loop: CASSGPGTGPREQYF. The DNA for the CDR3 is TGTGCCAGCAGTGGACCCGGGACAGGGCCGAGGGAGCAGTACTTC.

In the case of this clonotype: This may be a read error: a much more frequent sequence differs by one nucleotide. The CDR3 protein is CSVDTTGNYNVQFF. The CDR3 coding sequence is TGCAGCGTTGACACGACAGGGAACTACAATGTGCAGTTCTTC. The chain has TRBV29-1 and TRBJ2-1; 7 bases match TRBD1. Germline CDR1 and CDR2: SQVTM and ANQGSEA. CDR3 length: 14 amino acids.

This clonotype was seen many times. V gene TRBV2 combines with J gene TRBJ2-3, with D tentatively TRBD2 (7 bases). The germline gives CDR1 SNHLY, CDR2 FYNNEI. This CDR3 has 16 residues. The V end lost 6 bases, the J end lost 4 bases, and 20 bases lay between the germline ends. The CDR3 DNA is TGTGCCAGCAGCACCCCTGATGGGGGGGCGCCAGATACGCAGTATTTT. Translated, it gives CASSTPDGGAPDTQYF.

This clonotype has only a few counts. The chain uses TRBV7-2 and TRBJ2-5, with TRBD2 matching over 10 bases. Germline V gene sequence: CDR1 SGHTA, CDR2 FQGNSA. J lost 3 bases, V lost 2 bases, and 3 bases had no gene match. This CDR3 contains 15 residues. The CDR3, as DNA: TGTGCCAGCAGCTTAAGCGGGAGGGTGGAAGAGACCCAGTACTTC. Its protein is CASSLSGRVEETQYF.

This clonotype came up once. This chain joins TRBV11-2 and TRBJ2-5, with D unclear. The CDR3 extends over 13 amino acids. Trimming took off 2 bases at V and 2 bases at J, with 6 bases between the two ends. Germline loops: CDR1 SGHAT, CDR2 FQNNGV. In DNA form, the CDR3 reads TGTGCCAGCAGCTTATACGTTCAAGAGACCCAGTACTTC. Its translation is CASSLYVQETQYF.

This clonotype was counted a few times. The junction differs from germline at one of its ends, possibly a read error. This sequence joins TRBV20-1 and TRBJ2-4, with 7 bases fitting TRBD2. Looked up from germline, CDR1 is DFQATT and CDR2 is SNEGSKA (reference sequence). CDR3 size: 12 residues. CDR3 in amino acids: CGARVGRSIQYF. As DNA, the CDR3 is TGCGGTGCTAGAGTCGGGAGGAGCATTCAGTACTTC.

This rearrangement joins TRBV20-1 to TRBJ2-3; 8 bases line up with TRBD2. The CDR3 runs to 15 residues. V lost 3 bases to trimming and J lost 4 bases; unmatched junction nucleotides: 9. CDR1 is DFQATT and CDR2 is SNEGSKA in the germline V gene (reference sequence). The CDR3 DNA is TGCAGTGCTAGGGGGACTGCCGGGAGGGCAGATACGCAGTATTTT. Its translation: CSARGTAGRADTQYF.

On this clonotype itself: This could be a read error, since a much larger clone is one nucleotide away. The chain recombines TRBV6-1 with TRBJ2-5; D ambiguous. This CDR3 is built from 13 residues. Germline lookup yields CDR1 MNHNS and CDR2 SASEGT. The CDR3 DNA reads TGTGCCGGCAGTGATCCAACCCAAGAGACCCAGTACTTC. It specifies CAGSDPTQETQYF.

This chain links TRBV20-1 with TRBJ2-1; TRBD2 aligns across 14 bases. Unmatched junction bases numbered 7, after V lost 2 bases and J lost 7 bases. CDR3 length: 16 amino acids. Per germline, CDR1 DFQATT and CDR2 SNEGSKA (reference sequence). The CDR3 here is CSARKGTSGSRNEQFF. CDR3 nucleotides: TGCAGTGCTAGAAAAGGGACTAGCGGGAGTCGAAATGAGCAGTTCTTC.

This clonotype came up a few times. V gene TRBV20-1 combines with J gene TRBJ2-5; 12 nucleotides match TRBD2. The CDR3 consists of 20 residues. The junction had 19 bases not matched to a gene; V was cut back by 4 bases and J by 1 base. Germline lookup yields CDR1 DFQATT and CDR2 SNEGSKA (reference sequence). CDR3 DNA sequence: TGCAGTGCTACAGATCCCGGGGGGACTAGCGGGCCTCCTTCCCAAGAGACCCAGTACTTC. It encodes CSATDPGGTSGPPSQETQYF.

This clonotype was seen many times. This CDR3 reads CSVELVDRDYGYTF. The CDR3 coding sequence is TGCAGCGTTGAATTAGTGGACAGGGACTATGGCTACACCTTC. The V gene is TRBV29-1, the J gene TRBJ1-2; TRBD1 agrees at 8 bases. Germline CDR1 and CDR2: SQVTM and ANQGSEA. The J segment lost 3 bases and the V segment lost 2 bases, leaving 5 bases of the junction unmatched. The CDR3 sequence is 14 residues long.

This clonotype showed up just a few times. The CDR3 here is CASSIERGGSAIETQYF. The CDR3 region has the DNA TGTGCCAGTAGTATAGAGAGAGGCGGCAGCGCCATCGAGACCCAGTACTTC. The chain carries TRBV19 and TRBJ2-5, with D uncertain. This CDR3 contains 17 residues. Germline assignment: CDR1 LNHDA and CDR2 SQIVND (reference sequence). The V end was cut by 0 bases, the J end by 5 bases, with 19 bases between.

The chain links TRBV5-1 to TRBJ2-2, with D unclear. This CDR3 region has 11 residues. Germline V gene sequence: CDR1 SGHRS, CDR2 YFSETQ. DNA of the CDR3: TGCTGCAGCTTGGCCGCAGGGGAGCTGTTTTTT. Its protein product is CCSLAAGELFF.

This clonotype was recorded a few times. The chain recombines TRBV20-1 with TRBJ1-2, with a tentative D call TRBD1 (5 bases). Trimming removed 6 bases at V and 0 bases at J, with 17 bases between. The CDR3 spans 15 residues. In germline, CDR1 is DFQATT, CDR2 SNEGSKA (reference sequence). The CDR3 nucleotides read TGCAGTGCCCCCGCCAGGGAGCAAGCTAACTATGGCTACACCTTC. This translates into CSAPAREQANYGYTF.

This sequence joins TRBV30 and TRBJ2-5, with no clear D. CDR1 is GTSNPN and CDR2 is SVGIG in the germline V gene (reference sequence). The germline V and J ends were trimmed by 7 bases and 3 bases, with 6 bases remaining between them. The CDR3 contains 10 residues. CDR3 in amino acids: CAFREETQYF. As DNA, the CDR3 is TGTGCCTTTAGAGAAGAGACCCAGTACTTC.

This clonotype was observed a few times. The chain is built from TRBV12-3 or TRBV12-4 and TRBJ1-2; D is perhaps TRBD1 (6 bases). V lost 6 bases and J 8 bases, leaving 16 bases between the germline ends. The CDR3 length is 13 residues. As DNA, the CDR3 is TGTGCCAGCAGAGTACAGGGAACGGAAGGCTACACCTTC. Amino acids: CASRVQGTEGYTF.

This chain uses TRBV19 with TRBJ1-1; D not resolved. CDR3 length: 11 residues. V was pared by 7 bases and J by 1 base, with 4 bases between. CDR1 is LNHDA and CDR2 is SQIVND in the germline V gene (reference sequence). The CDR3 here is CASNRNTEAFF. The CDR3 DNA reads as TGTGCCAGTAATCGGAACACTGAAGCTTTCTTT.